The source of this TCR beta chain is a study of blood T cell repertoires in COVID-19. In the authors' workflow: Cell counts per sample came from amplifying reference gene primers. TCRdb keeps only in-frame clones here, not all; method: immunoSEQ multiplex PCR. Clonal size and the V and J genes are those of that table, whereas D and trimming came from the DNA. The sample consists of 19,000 or so clones, 83% of them appearing once. With V trimmed by 5 bases and J by 9 bases, 3 bases remained unmatched. The CDR3 contains 13 residues. Per the germline V gene, CDR1 is KGHSH and CDR2 is LQKENI. Specimen: peripheral blood. The sequence came from a human donor in a cohort sampled during active COVID-19. The chain uses TRBV18 and TRBJ1-6; TRBD1 agrees at 8 bases. DNA for the CDR3: TGTGCCAGCTCAGACAGGGGAAGTTCACCCCTCCACTTT. Protein: CASSDRGSSPLHF.